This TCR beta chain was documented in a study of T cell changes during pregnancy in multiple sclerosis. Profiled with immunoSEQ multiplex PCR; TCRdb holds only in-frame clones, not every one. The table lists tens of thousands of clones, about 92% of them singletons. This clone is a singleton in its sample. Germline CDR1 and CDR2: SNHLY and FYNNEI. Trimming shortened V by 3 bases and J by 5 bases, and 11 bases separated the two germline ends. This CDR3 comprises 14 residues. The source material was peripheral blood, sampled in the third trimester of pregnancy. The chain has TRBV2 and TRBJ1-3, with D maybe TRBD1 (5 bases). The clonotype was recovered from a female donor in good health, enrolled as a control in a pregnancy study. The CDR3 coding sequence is TGTGCCAGCAGTGATTCGGCAGGGAGAAACACCATATATTTT. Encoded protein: CASSDSAGRNTIYF.